This TCR beta chain was captured by sequencing in a study of shared clonotypes between healthy human individuals. Overall study: Each donor had three CD4 naive, three CD4 memory, two CD8 naive and one CD8 memory plate. Study-level results: Non-shared clonotypes showed lower generation probabilities than clonotypes common to all four donors. Shared clonotypes: 4.5% to 5% naive CD4, 3% to 3.5% naive CD8, over 2% memory CD4, under 0.5% memory CD8.

Profiled with immunoSEQ multiplex PCR; TCRdb holds only in-frame clones, not every one. The sample lists around 510,000 clones, about 96% occurring once. After removal of 1 base from V and 0 bases from J, the junction contained 3 bases not matched to a gene. This CDR3 has 15 amino acids. CDR1 is LNHDA, CDR2 SQIVND, per germline (reference sequence). Note on this clone: The target antigen is unknown. This CDR3 is also generated by other DNA sequences in the sample.

The chain carries TRBV19 and TRBJ2-7; TRBD1 aligns across 7 bases. The origin of this receptor is a woman aged 25 to 39 in good health. Sequenced: naive CD4+ T cells sorted from blood. Subset indicated: CD45RA+ positively selected. The CDR3 region has the DNA TGTGCCAGTAGTATAGGACAGGGAAGCTCCTACGAGCAGTACTTC. It codes for CASSIGQGSSYEQYF.